One and the same sample provided the 26 T cell receptor beta chains below, sequenced in a study. TCRdb's table, derived via immunoSEQ multiplex PCR, lists solely in-frame clones and lacks some. In the table there are about 68,000 clones, approximately 92% of which are singletons. Sequencing was done on a sample of PBMCs. The source is a man aged 35 to 55 with rheumatoid arthritis.

The V call is TRBV7-9, the J call TRBJ2-7; maybe TRBD2 (7 bases). Germline V CDR1 and CDR2: SEHNR, FQNEAQ (reference sequence). The CDR3 sequence is 16 residues long. V was cut by 5 bases and J by 5 bases, with 22 bases left in between. The DNA for the CDR3 is TGTGCCAGCAGCCAAAACGTCGGCGGGGGCCCCAACGAGCAGTACTTC. Translating gives CASSQNVGGGPNEQYF. Based on the CDR3 plus reference TRBV7-9 and TRBJ2-7, the full variable domain is DTGVSQNPRHKITKRGQNVTFRCDPISEHNRLYWYRQTLGQGPEFLTYFQNEAQLEKSRLLSDRFSAERPKGSFSTLEIQRTEQGDSAMYLCASSQNVGGGPNEQYFGPGTRLTVT.

This clone was observed once. This rearrangement joins TRBV12-3 or TRBV12-4 to TRBJ1-1; 9 nucleotides line up with TRBD1. The junction had 6 bases not matched to a gene; V was cut back by 9 bases and J by 4 bases. This CDR3 region has 13 residues. CDR3 bases: TGTGCCAGTACTCGACAGGGGGGCACTGAAGCTTTCTTT. Protein sequence: CASTRQGGTEAFF.

Only a few counts were recorded for this clone. The chain employs TRBV6-2 or TRBV6-3 and TRBJ1-5; tentative D call: TRBD1 (5 bases). The ends were cut back, 4 bases at V and 2 bases at J, with 9 bases in the middle. Germline-derived CDR1 and CDR2 are MNHEY and SVGEGT. The CDR3 totals 14 residues. The CDR3 sequence is CASSFQQGNQPQHF. The CDR3 DNA reads as TGTGCCAGCAGTTTCCAACAGGGCAATCAGCCCCAGCATTTT.

The chain carries TRBV18 and TRBJ2-5, with 8 positions matching TRBD1. The J segment lost 4 bases and the V segment lost 4 bases, leaving 2 bases of the junction unmatched. CDR1 and CDR2 from the germline V gene are KGHSH and LQKENI. The CDR3 runs 13 residues. The CDR3 protein is CASSRGQGETQYF. CDR3 nucleotides: TGTGCCAGCTCACGCGGACAGGGAGAGACCCAGTACTTC.

J is TRBJ2-7 and V is TRBV27, with 7 bases fitting TRBD1. V shed 3 bases and J 5 bases; nucleotides not matched to a gene: 7. Germline loops: CDR1 MNHEY, CDR2 SMNVEV (reference sequence). The CDR3 runs 14 residues. The CDR3 region is CASSFYRGQDEQYF. The CDR3 DNA reads TGTGCCAGCAGTTTTTACAGGGGCCAGGACGAGCAGTACTTC.

The V gene is TRBV18, the J gene TRBJ2-1; D is unclear. From germline, CDR1 is KGHSH and CDR2 LQKENI. V was shortened by 3 bases and J by 2 bases, with 14 bases between the two germline ends. CDR3 size: 16 residues. CDR3 in amino acids: CASSPLALRPYNEQFF. Written as DNA, the CDR3 is TGTGCCAGCTCACCGCTGGCCCTTCGGCCCTACAATGAGCAGTTCTTC.

The chain couples TRBV27 to TRBJ2-1; 7 bases are shared with TRBD2. Germline CDR1 MNHEY, CDR2 SMNVEV (reference sequence). The CDR3 sequence is 16 residues long. V lost 4 bases to trimming and J lost 9 bases; unmatched junction nucleotides: 15. In DNA, the CDR3 is TGTGCCAGCAGTTACCTAGGCGGGAGTTCAATCGGTGAGCAGTTCTTC. Translating it yields CASSYLGGSSIGEQFF.

The chain couples TRBV6-2 or TRBV6-3 to TRBJ1-1; D not certain. V was cut by 2 bases and J by 5 bases, with 6 bases left in between. Germline assignment: CDR1 MNHEY and CDR2 SVGEGT. The CDR3 is 12 amino acids. CDR3 sequence reads: CASSYAGTEAFF. The DNA for the CDR3 is TGTGCCAGCAGTTACGCCGGGACTGAAGCTTTCTTT.

V and J are TRBV9 and TRBJ1-2; D is unclear. This CDR3 has 13 residues. Germline V lookup: CDR1 SGDLS, CDR2 YYNGEE. Trimming took off 4 bases at V and 2 bases at J, with 9 bases between the two ends. CDR3 bases: TGTGCCAGCAGCCCCGACCGGAACTATGGCTACACCTTC. It is translated as CASSPDRNYGYTF.

The chain is built from TRBV19 and TRBJ2-5; TRBD2 might be the D (6 bases). Looked up from germline, CDR1 is LNHDA and CDR2 is SQIVND (reference sequence). V shed 4 bases and J shed 7 bases, with 13 bases lying between them. CDR3 length equals 13 residues. The chain's CDR3 is CASSTPFGGTQYF. The CDR3 DNA sequence: TGTGCCAGTAGTACCCCTTTCGGGGGGACCCAGTACTTC.

This chain links TRBV11-2 with TRBJ1-3; tentatively, D is TRBD1 (6 bases). The V gene's germline CDR1 is SGHAT and CDR2 FQNNGV. This CDR3 has 16 amino acids. Trimming pared 5 bases from V and 0 bases from J, leaving 14 bases between. The CDR3 loop reads CASSPRQATSGNTIYF. CDR3 nucleotide sequence: TGTGCCAGCAGCCCTCGACAGGCGACCTCTGGAAACACCATATATTTT.

This chain links TRBV7-9 with TRBJ2-2; D might be TRBD1 (5 bases). CDR1 and CDR2 from the germline V gene are SEHNR and FQNEAQ (reference sequence). The ends were cut back, 7 bases at V and 6 bases at J, with 15 bases in the middle. The CDR3 is made up of 14 amino acids. The CDR3 region has the DNA TGTGCCAGCACCCAAGCTCCCAGGGCCGGGGAGCTGTTTTTT. Protein product: CASTQAPRAGELFF. Combining the CDR3 with reference TRBV7-9 and TRBJ2-2 gives the whole variable domain DTGVSQNPRHKITKRGQNVTFRCDPISEHNRLYWYRQTLGQGPEFLTYFQNEAQLEKSRLLSDRFSAERPKGSFSTLEIQRTEQGDSAMYLCASTQAPRAGELFFGEGSRLTVL.

V gene TRBV18 combines with J gene TRBJ1-1, with D unresolved. Between the trimmed V and J ends, which lost 2 bases and 3 bases, there was a span of 13 bases. The germline CDR1 and CDR2 sequences are KGHSH and LQKENI. The CDR3 consists of 15 residues. Here the CDR3 DNA reads TGTGCCAGCTCACCATTGAAAGGGATGTACACTGAAGCTTTCTTT. This encodes CASSPLKGMYTEAFF. The whole variable domain, remainder taken from reference TRBV18 and TRBJ1-1, is NAGVMQNPRHLVRRRGQEARLRCSPMKGHSHVYWYRQLPEEGLKFMVYLQKENIIDESGMPKERFSAEFPKEGPSILRIQQVVRGDSAAYFCASSPLKGMYTEAFFGQGTRLTVV.

The V call is TRBV18, the J call TRBJ1-6; TRBD1 matches at 8 bases. CDR3 length: 14 residues. Germline values: CDR1 KGHSH, CDR2 LQKENI. V shed 4 bases and J 5 bases; nucleotides not matched to a gene: 1. CDR3 DNA: TGTGCCAGCTCACAGGACAGGGATAATTCACCCCTCCACTTT. Translation: CASSQDRDNSPLHF. The full variable domain, in which reference TRBV18 and TRBJ1-6 provide the parts outside the CDR3, is NAGVMQNPRHLVRRRGQEARLRCSPMKGHSHVYWYRQLPEEGLKFMVYLQKENIIDESGMPKERFSAEFPKEGPSILRIQQVVRGDSAAYFCASSQDRDNSPLHFGNGTRLTVT.

This chain uses TRBV9 with TRBJ1-3; D uncertain. The CDR3 is made up of 15 amino acids. Germline CDR1 reads SGDLS; CDR2 reads YYNGEE. V was cut by 0 bases and J by 11 bases, with 18 bases left in between. CDR3 coding DNA: TGTGCCAGCAGCGTAGAGGAAGGACTACCCCTGGCCATATATTTT. Its protein product is CASSVEEGLPLAIYF. The whole variable domain, filled in from reference TRBV9 and TRBJ1-3, reads DSGVTQTPKHLITATGQRVTLRCSPRSGDLSVYWYQQSLDQGLQFLIQYYNGEERAKGNILERFSAQQFPDLHSELNLSSLELGDSALYFCASSVEEGLPLAIYFGEGSWLTVV.

The chain links TRBV9 to TRBJ2-3; D is ambiguous. V was pared by 0 bases and J by 6 bases, with 14 bases between. This CDR3 spans 15 amino acids. The germline CDR1 and CDR2 sequences are SGDLS and YYNGEE. The CDR3 is CASSVEVVPPDTQYF. As DNA, the CDR3 is TGTGCCAGCAGCGTAGAGGTGGTCCCCCCCGATACGCAGTATTTT.

The V call is TRBV6-6, the J call TRBJ1-5; TRBD1 agrees at 7 bases. J gave up 7 bases and V 2 bases, and 5 bases lay outside the gene matches. The CDR3 spans 14 residues. Looked up from germline, CDR1 is MNHNY and CDR2 is SVGAGI (reference sequence). Here the CDR3 reads CASSYPTGEQPQHF. CDR3 coding DNA: TGTGCCAGCAGTTACCCTACAGGGGAGCAGCCCCAGCATTTT.

The chain's CDR3 is CASGLRSSSGNTIYF. CDR3 in DNA: TGTGCTAGTGGTTTGAGGTCGAGCTCTGGAAACACCATATATTTT. The chain links TRBV12-5 to TRBJ1-3; D gene ambiguous. The CDR3 consists of 15 residues. V was shortened by 2 bases and J by 0 bases, with 8 bases between the two germline ends. Germline CDR1 LGHNT, CDR2 FRNRAP.

The J gene is TRBJ2-7, the V gene TRBV18; 9 positions agree with TRBD1. CDR1 is KGHSH and CDR2 is LQKENI in the germline V gene. The CDR3 extends over 14 amino acids. V lost 3 bases and J lost 7; bases outside the gene matches: 7. DNA of the CDR3: TGTGCCAGCTCACCCGGGACAGGGTATGGGGAGCAGTACTTC. This codes for CASSPGTGYGEQYF.

This chain joins TRBV5-1 and TRBJ1-6; D gene uncertain. The germline V and J ends were trimmed by 1 base and 10 bases, with 15 bases remaining between them. CDR1 is SGHRS and CDR2 is YFSETQ in the germline V gene. CDR3 length: 15 amino acids. CDR3 sequence (DNA): TGCGCCAGCAGCTTGTATGGGTTTCGAGACTCACCCCTCCACTTT. It encodes CASSLYGFRDSPLHF. Full variable domain (missing parts from reference TRBV5-1 and TRBJ1-6): KAGVTQTPRYLIKTRGQQVTLSCSPISGHRSVSWYQQTPGQGLQFLFEYFSETQRNKGNFPGRFSGRQFSNSRSEMNVSTLELGDSALYLCASSLYGFRDSPLHFGNGTRLTVT.

V gene TRBV6-1 combines with J gene TRBJ1-2; D may be TRBD1 (5 bases). The CDR3 is 15 residues long. V shed 3 bases and J shed 4 bases, with 15 bases lying between them. Germline lookup yields CDR1 MNHNS and CDR2 SASEGT. The chain's CDR3 is CASSERAGSPYGYTF. CDR3 coding DNA: TGTGCCAGCAGTGAGAGAGCAGGGTCGCCCTATGGCTACACCTTC.

The chain recombines TRBV6-1 with TRBJ1-5, with unresolved D. CDR1 and CDR2 (germline): MNHNS, SASEGT. V lost 2 bases to trimming and J lost 2 bases, with 10 bases between them. The CDR3 consists of 15 residues. The DNA for the CDR3 is TGTGCCAGCAGTGAAAGAGTTGCGGGCAATCAGCCCCAGCATTTT. Encoded protein: CASSERVAGNQPQHF.

V usage is TRBV7-2 and J usage is TRBJ2-5; D uncertain. The CDR3 contains 14 residues. V was pared by 0 bases and J by 3 bases, with 8 bases between. Germline loops: CDR1 SGHTA, CDR2 FQGNSA. Written as DNA, the CDR3 is TGTGCCAGCAGCTTAGCCTCAATAAAAGAGACCCAGTACTTC. Translating gives CASSLASIKETQYF. Looking up the rest from reference TRBV7-2 and TRBJ2-5 gives the full variable domain: GAGVSQSPSNKVTEKGKDVELRCDPISGHTALYWYRQSLGQGLEFLIYFQGNSAPDKSGLPSDRFSAERTGGSVSTLTIQRTQQEDSAVYLCASSLASIKETQYFGPGTRLLVL.

CDR3 residues: CASSLGQGGVGTEAFF. The CDR3 region has the DNA TGTGCCAGCAGCTTGGGGCAGGGGGGCGTAGGGACTGAAGCTTTCTTT. The V gene is TRBV5-4, the J gene TRBJ1-1; TRBD1 aligns across 7 bases. The trim removed 0 bases at V and 5 bases at J, leaving 10 bases unmatched. This CDR3 has 16 residues. The germline V gene has CDR1 SGHNT and CDR2 YYREEE (reference sequence).

The chain links TRBV9 to TRBJ2-7; no firm D call. Between the trimmed V and J ends, which lost 2 bases and 0 bases, there was a span of 9 bases. Germline CDR1 is SGDLS and CDR2 is YYNGEE. CDR3 length: 14 residues. DNA of the CDR3: TGTGCCAGCAGCGTGGGCAGTTTCTCCTACGAGCAGTACTTC. Translating it yields CASSVGSFSYEQYF.

The rearrangement links TRBV5-4 to TRBJ2-7; D is uncertain. Germline values: CDR1 SGHNT, CDR2 YYREEE (reference sequence). The CDR3 totals 13 residues. V lost 0 bases and J 3 bases, leaving 7 bases between the germline ends. The CDR3 region is CASSLGGNYEQYF. The CDR3 nucleotides are TGTGCCAGCAGCTTGGGAGGTAACTACGAGCAGTACTTC. The variable domain in full, completed from reference TRBV5-4 and TRBJ2-7, reads ETGVTQSPTHLIKTRGQQVTLRCSSQSGHNTVSWYQQALGQGPQFIFQYYREEENGRGNFPPRFSGLQFPNYSSELNVNALELDDSALYLCASSLGGNYEQYFGPGTRLTVT.